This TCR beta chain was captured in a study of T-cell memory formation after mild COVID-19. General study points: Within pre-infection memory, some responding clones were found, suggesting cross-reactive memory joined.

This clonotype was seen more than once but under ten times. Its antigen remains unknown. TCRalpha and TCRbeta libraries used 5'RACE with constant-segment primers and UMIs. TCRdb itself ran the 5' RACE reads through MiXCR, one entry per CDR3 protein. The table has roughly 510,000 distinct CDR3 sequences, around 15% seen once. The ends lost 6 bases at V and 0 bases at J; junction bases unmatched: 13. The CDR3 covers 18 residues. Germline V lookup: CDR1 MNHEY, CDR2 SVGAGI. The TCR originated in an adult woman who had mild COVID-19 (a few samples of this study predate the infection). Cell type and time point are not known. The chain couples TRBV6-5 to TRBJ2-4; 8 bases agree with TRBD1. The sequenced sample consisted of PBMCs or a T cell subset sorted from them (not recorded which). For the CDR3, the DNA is TGTGCCAGCAGCCCAGGACAGGGATTAGTACTAGCCAAAAACATTCAGTACTTC. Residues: CASSPGQGLVLAKNIQYF.